This T cell receptor beta chain came from a study of early T cells in non-severe SARS-CoV-2 infection (dated by TCRdb to 2020 to 2022). Study-wide context: Because TCR sequencing was done on bulk RNA from unsorted whole blood, the alpha and beta chains could not be paired.

This clonotype was found many times. Its recognized antigen is unknown. No base quality values were provided; no much bigger clone lies one nucleotide off. Receptor libraries were prepared by 5' RACE. Sequencing took place on a NextSeq 500. To correct for sequencing error and PCR bias, the TCR library protocol tagged individual cDNA molecules with unique molecular identifiers. TCR alpha and beta chains were both sequenced, and the abundances of alpha and beta sequences in each sample were closely correlated with each other. The original methods were these. Decombinator V4 was used to annotate the V gene, J gene and CDR3 of the TCR sequences. Expanded TCRs were defined as changing significantly between any two time points under a Poisson model with p below 0.0001. Abundances of TCRs were expressed as counts per million after normalisation to the total number of TCRs sequenced in each sample. MAIT TCRs were defined by TRAV1-2 paired with TRAJ12, TRAJ20 or TRAJ33, and iNKT TCRs by TRAV10 paired with TRAJ18. VDJdb, accessed 1 November 2021, was searched for CMV, EBV and SARS-CoV-2 annotated TCRs, excluding TCRs annotated for multiple antigens. The public sequencing data were trimmed at Q25 with fastp and processed into clonotypes with MiXCR by TCRdb, which kept only in-frame beta chains. One record per CDR3 amino acid sequence lists the most common genes and DNA. These V and J calls rely on TCRdb rather than the paper's analysis. A total of approximately 56,000 distinct CDR3 sequences appear in this sample, roughly 16% of them only once. Clones ranked in the top ten supply approximately 4% of the sample.

A case-control design nested within a healthcare worker cohort in London, UK, was used, with weekly nasopharyngeal swab PCR tests and blood sampling performed. Between 23 and 31 March 2020, the week of the UK lockdown, healthcare workers were enrolled and then followed up weekly for as long as 16 weeks. The V end gives up 1 base and the J end 6 bases, leaving 11 bases in the junction not matched to a gene. Reading from cysteine to phenylalanine, the CDR3 counts 18 amino acids. CDR3 DNA is the only sequence kept; it has 54 bases, read in frame from the first base. Per the germline V gene, SGHVS is the CDR1 and FQNEAQ is the CDR2. The paper's findings and limits, for the study overall: VDJdb matching was skewed toward anti-spike CD8 responses and likely underestimated virus-specific expansions by missing private and CD4 specificities.

The rearrangement joined TRBV7-8 to TRBJ2-2; TRBD2 fits 10 bases in the junction. The sequence was obtained from an adult who was a healthcare worker with PCR-confirmed SARS-CoV-2 infection or an uninfected control (not recorded which). The sample was whole blood, taken at baseline. The nucleotides read TGTGCCAGCAGCTTAGGAGTACTAGCGGGAATAGGTTCCGGGGAGCTGTTTTTT. Its translation is CASSLGVLAGIGSGELFF.